The text below deals with one T cell receptor (beta chain). No cognate antigen has been identified for it. Nothing much larger sits one base from this clone, and base qualities are not available. This sample was included in a study of blood T cells in healthy people across ages (dated by TCRdb to between 2014 and 2016). For the study in its entirety: Template switching captured roughly one uniquely barcoded TCR beta cDNA molecule per two T cells in model experiments. Using the same blood draw, the study looked at two additional independent replicas of 1 million unique cDNA reads for two donors, one aged 18 to 29 and the other aged 80 or older. To avoid experimental bias, donors of different ages were distributed randomly across sequencing lanes. The study measured age-related changes in TCR beta repertoire diversity using deep sequencing normalized with unique cDNA molecular identifiers. Four age groups were formed from the donors: young (average about 15 years), middle-aged (just under 40), aged (roughly 58) and long-lived (approximately 80). Results the study describes overall, beyond this receptor: The long-lived group showed more naive CD4+ T cells, fewer expanded clones and increased TCR diversity than the aged group, suggesting age selection. The percentage of naive T cells measured by flow cytometry correlated strongly with observed TCR beta diversity. As age increased, observed TCR beta diversity per million T cells dropped in a roughly linear way, and a significant reduction was already evident by age about 40. Estimates of total diversity based on one million sequenced T cells were regarded as lower bounds and as underestimates. The CMV infection status of donors was not known, potentially confounding age-related changes in expanded clonotypes. Bulk unsorted PBMC profiling prevented conclusive comparison of naive and antigen-experienced compartments.

V is reduced by 5 bases and J by 4 bases, leaving a spacing of 20 bases between them. The cysteine opens and the phenylalanine closes a CDR3 of 16 amino acids. CDR3 DNA is the only sequence kept; it has 48 bases, read in frame from the first base. CDR1 and CDR2, looked up from the germline V gene (reference sequence), are MNHEY and SMNVEV. The donors were some 39 Caucasian individuals from Russia, aged about 6 to 100 years, who were systemically healthy. Each donor gave ten milliliters of peripheral blood, collected into EDTA-treated Vacutainer tubes. Ficoll-Paque density-gradient centrifugation was used to isolate PBMCs, with at least 7 million obtained per sample. Trizol reagent was used to extract total RNA from the PBMCs, yielding at least 6 micrograms per sample. For every donor, an aliquot of PBMCs went through flow cytometry to measure the percentages of naive CD45RAhigh/CD27high T cells. The protocol used for the library was 5' RACE. Sequenced on an Illumina HiSeq 2500. A second PCR of about 6 to 12 cycles was run with a J-beta primer mix and a sample-barcoded 5' primer. A unique molecular identifier was introduced onto each TCR beta cDNA molecule by a template-switch 5' adaptor carrying 12 random nucleotides. Each sample yielded at least 2.5 million CDR3-containing paired-end reads. First-strand cDNA was synthesized from all RNA with the Mint cDNA synthesis kit, primed by a TRBC-specific oligonucleotide. Following uracil-DNA glycosylase treatment, a first 18-cycle PCR with universal primers M1SS and BC2_uni_R was performed on all cDNA. The study's own analysis went as follows. For normalization, 1 million high-quality reads were randomly selected from each sample, with every read carrying a distinct molecular identifier. Instead of being binned into consensus sequences, reads that shared molecular identifiers were thrown out. MiTCR, run with a Q25 quality threshold and the strictest error-elimination algorithm, handled CDR3 identification, clonotype clustering and error correction. A nonparametric unseen species model with Euler transformation was used to estimate lower-bound total TCR beta diversity. In TCRdb, the public reads were trimmed at Q25 with fastp and aligned with MiXCR, with productive beta chains retained. Each CDR3 protein gets just one entry, which takes the most common genes and DNA from the rows behind it. TCRdb, rather than the study authors, made the V and J calls. For this sample the table gives some 700,000 distinct CDR3 sequences, of which approximately 22% were detected only once. The ten most abundant clones make up about 22% of the sample.

This sequence was found in a man between 65 and 79 years old in good health. The sample was blood. The chain is assembled from TRBV27 and TRBJ1-2, with TRBD1 perhaps the D gene, on 5 matching bases. The CDR3 corresponds to CASSPGAGPTVYGYTF. The nucleotide sequence is given as TGTGCCAGCAGTCCCGGGGCAGGACCAACTGTCTATGGCTACACCTTC.